A single sample gave rise to the 9 T cell receptor beta chains below, sequenced in a study of T cell repertoires in cytomegalovirus infection. Antigens of these TCRs are unknown. TCRdb used MiXCR to reprocess the reads, holding one entry per CDR3 protein. This sample has approximately 500,000 distinct CDR3 sequences; around 35% occur once, and the top ten carry roughly a sixth. The material was cultured PBMCs, obtained from culture after CMV antigen stimulation. The receptor set was obtained from a human donor in good health (CMV status not recorded). Some clones in this sample may be carry-over from other donors' samples.

The chain joins TRBV12-3 or TRBV12-4 to TRBJ1-2, with no clear D. V lost 5 bases, J lost 8 bases, and 9 bases lay in between. The length of the CDR3 is 11 residues. The CDR3 bases are TGTGCCAGCAGTCCCGGTTGGGGCTACACCTTC. Its translation: CASSPGWGYTF.

This clonotype has at least ten counts. The chain recombines TRBV7-8 with TRBJ2-2; possible D gene TRBD2, 5 bases. CDR3 size: 14 residues. Looked up from germline, CDR1 is SGHVS and CDR2 is FQNEAQ. Trimming cost V 5 bases and J 2 bases, with 9 bases left between them. CDR3 in amino acids: CASSPRLNTGELFF. The CDR3 bases are TGTGCCAGCAGCCCGCGACTAAACACCGGGGAGCTGTTTTTT. Full variable domain (remainder filled in from reference TRBV7-8 and TRBJ2-2): GAGVSQSPRYKVAKRGQDVALRCDPISGHVSLFWYQQALGQGPEFLTYFQNEAQLDKSGLPSDRFFAERPEGSVSTLKIQRTQQEDSAVYLCASSPRLNTGELFFGEGSRLTVL.

This clonotype was seen a handful of times. The rearrangement uses TRBV7-6 and TRBJ2-1; D gene uncertain. CDR1 SGHVS and CDR2 FNYEAQ come from the germline V gene. The CDR3 extends over 12 amino acids. Trimming left V 7 bases short and J 7 bases short, with 11 bases between. CDR3 protein: CASTLLGNEQFF. The CDR3 region has the DNA TGTGCCAGCACCCTACTCGGGAATGAGCAGTTCTTC. Drawing the rest from reference TRBV7-6 and TRBJ2-1, the complete variable domain is GAGVSQSPRYKVTKRGQDVALRCDPISGHVSLYWYRQALGQGPEFLTYFNYEAQQDKSGLPNDRFSAERPEGSISTLTIQRTEQRDSAMYRCASTLLGNEQFFGPGTRLTVL.

A remark on this clonotype: The conserved final phenylalanine or tryptophan is absent from the CDR3, which likely points to a read error. The chain combines TRBV7-2 with TRBJ2-5; 7 positions match TRBD2. The CDR3 is 13 residues long. Looked up from germline, CDR1 is SGHTA and CDR2 is FQGNSA. The DNA of the CDR3 is TGTGCGAGCGGGCCTAGCGGACAAGAGACCCAGTACCTC. Residues: CASGPSGQETQYL.

The V gene is TRBV6-2 or TRBV6-3, the J gene TRBJ1-3; D is unclear. Per germline, CDR1 MNHEY and CDR2 SVGEGT. This CDR3 contains 15 residues. The ends were cut back, 0 bases at V and 0 bases at J, with 6 bases in the middle. CDR3 nucleotides: TGTGCCAGCAGTTACTCGGCCGACTCTGGAAACACCATATATTTT. Encoded protein: CASSYSADSGNTIYF.

This clonotype came up a few times. V is TRBV2 and J is TRBJ1-4; no clear D. Germline V gene data show CDR1 as SNHLY and CDR2 as FYNNEI. This CDR3 spans 15 amino acids. V was trimmed by 4 bases and J by 6 bases, leaving 15 bases between them. As DNA, the CDR3 is TGTGCCAGCAGTGGCGGACGGCACCAAGATGAAAAACTGTTTTTT. It yields the protein CASSGGRHQDEKLFF.

This clonotype was seen many times. J is TRBJ2-1 and V is TRBV7-3, with a possible D match to TRBD2 (6 bases). CDR1 is SGHTA, CDR2 FQGTGA, per germline. The CDR3 spans 13 residues. Trimming took 2 bases from V and 9 from J, leaving 11 bases between them. As DNA, the CDR3 is TGTGCCAGCAGCTTATCTAGCGCCGGTGAGCAGTTCTTC. Translation gives CASSLSSAGEQFF.

This rearrangement joins TRBV20-1 to TRBJ2-1; 9 bases match TRBD2. The CDR3 is 16 amino acids. Germline V gene lookup returns CDR1 DFQATT and CDR2 SNEGSKA (reference sequence). Germline trimming cut 2 bases from V and 9 bases from J; bases unmatched to any gene: 14. CDR3 nucleotide sequence: TGCAGTGCTAGATCCCTGACTAGCGGACTTGGGAGTGAGCAGTTCTTC. Protein product: CSARSLTSGLGSEQFF.

V is TRBV30 and J is TRBJ2-3; 8 nucleotides align to TRBD2. V trimming: 6 bases; J trimming: 3 bases; junction bases outside the gene matches: 14. This CDR3 comprises 16 residues. CDR1 and CDR2 (germline): GTSNPN, SVGIG (reference sequence). The CDR3 DNA sequence: TGTGCCTGCGTTAGCGGGAAAAGTAATAGGACAGATACGCAGTATTTT. Its protein product is CACVSGKSNRTDTQYF.